The rows below give T cell receptor beta chains drawn from one sample of a study of blood T cell repertoires in COVID-19. Only in-frame clones appear in the TCRdb table, and some are missing; sequencing was by immunoSEQ multiplex PCR. Of tens of thousands of clones listed, 84% are singletons. Sample: peripheral blood. Source of these receptors: a human donor in a cohort sampled during active COVID-19. Both conserved end residues are part of each CDR3. The D gene is left open where the match is weak. Some rows have no size entry. The others give once, few or many, or a class for an expanded clone.

.,15,TRBV19,TRBJ1-1,.,TGTGCCAGTAAAGGGGAAAGACAGAAGAACACTGAAGCTTTCTTT,CASKGERQKNTEAFF
.,15,TRBV2,TRBJ2-1,.,TGTGCCAGCAGTGATGAAAAGGGAGGCTACAATGAGCAGTTCTTC,CASSDEKGGYNEQFF
.,15,TRBV6-4,TRBJ1-2,.,TGTGCCAGCAGCTACAATATCGGGGTTGACTATGGCTACACCTTC,CASSYNIGVDYGYTF
.,13,TRBV6-5,TRBJ1-1,.,TGTGCCAGCAGAGGACATTCGAACACTGAAGCTTTCTTT,CASRGHSNTEAFF
.,13,TRBV3-1/TRBV3-2,TRBJ1-1,.,TGTGCCAGCAGCCAGAGGGTGAACGCTGAAGCTTTCTTT,CASSQRVNAEAFF
.,17,TRBV5-5,TRBJ1-4,.,TGTGCCAGCAGCCCACGTGGACAGACCTCAACTAATGAAAAACTGTTTTTT,CASSPRGQTSTNEKLFF
TRBD1,14,TRBV3-1/TRBV3-2,TRBJ2-7,.,TGTGCCAGCAGACGGACAGGGGGCGGGTACGAGCAGTACTTC,CASRRTGGGYEQYF
TRBD1,15,TRBV19,TRBJ2-5,.,TGTGCCAGTAGTTCGGGACAGGGGGCAGGGGAGACCCAGTACTTC,CASSSGQGAGETQYF
TRBD2,16,TRBV18,TRBJ2-1,.,TGTGCCAGCTCACCAATACTCGGCGGGGGGGCCTTGGAGCAGTTCTTC,CASSPILGGGALEQFF
TRBD2,16,TRBV9,TRBJ2-1,.,TGTGCCAGCAGCGTATCAGCGGGAGGGCCGGGACATGAGCAGTTCTTC,CASSVSAGGPGHEQFF
.,17,TRBV5-1,TRBJ1-1,few,TGCGCCAGCAGCTTGGACGGGGTCGGTGGTAAGTCGGGTGAAGCTTTCTTT,CASSLDGVGGKSGEAFF
TRBD2,14,TRBV3-1/TRBV3-2,TRBJ2-7,.,TGTGCCAGCAGCCAAGTCGGGGGGGCGGGCGAGCAGTACTTC,CASSQVGGAGEQYF
.,15,TRBV7-2,TRBJ1-5,.,TGTGCCAGCAGCTTAGAGGTGGGCGGCAATCAGCCCCAGCATTTT,CASSLEVGGNQPQHF
.,11,TRBV20-1,TRBJ2-7,once,TGCAGTGCCACTGGGGCGGTCGAGCAGTACTTC,CSATGAVEQYF
.,15,TRBV7-6,TRBJ2-1,.,TGTGCCAGCAGCCCGACAGGTGAATTCTACAATGAGCAGTTCTTC,CASSPTGEFYNEQFF
TRBD2,15,TRBV6-5,TRBJ2-7,.,TGTGCCAGCAGACGACTAGCGGGGGGCGCCTACGAGCAGTACTTC,CASRRLAGGAYEQYF
.,15,TRBV6-5,TRBJ2-1,.,TGTGCCAGCACCTGGGCGGTAGCGGATCCCAATGAGCAGTTCTTC,CASTWAVADPNEQFF
.,13,TRBV2,TRBJ1-2,.,TGTGCCAGCAGTGACAGGGGAGCAGGCGGCTACACCTTC,CASSDRGAGGYTF
TRBD1,15,TRBV2,TRBJ1-5,.,TGTGCCAGCAGTGAGGGACAGGGTTCCAATCAGCCCCAGCATTTT,CASSEGQGSNQPQHF
TRBD2,16,TRBV3-1/TRBV3-2,TRBJ2-3,.,TGTGCCAGCAGCCTTAGCGGGGGGGCCGGCACAGATACGCAGTATTTT,CASSLSGGAGTDTQYF
TRBD1,14,TRBV19,TRBJ1-1,.,TGTGCCAGTAGTATACAGGGGGCGAACACTGAAGCTTTCTTT,CASSIQGANTEAFF
TRBD2,17,TRBV5-6,TRBJ2-3,.,TGTGCCAGCAGCTTCCTTCTCAGCGGGAGAGGGGGAGATACGCAGTATTTT,CASSFLLSGRGGDTQYF
TRBD1,16,TRBV15,TRBJ1-1,few,TGTGCCACCAGCAGAGATCACAGGGGGGTTGTCACTGAAGCTTTCTTT,CATSRDHRGVVTEAFF
TRBD1,16,TRBV30,TRBJ2-5,.,TGTGCCTGGAGTCCCCTCGGGACAGAGGTAAAGAAGACCCAGTACTTC,CAWSPLGTEVKKTQYF
.,16,TRBV5-1,TRBJ2-7,.,TGCGCCAGCAGCTTGCTTTCATCCCCAGGGACCTACGAGCAGTACTTC,CASSLLSSPGTYEQYF
.,14,TRBV2,TRBJ1-6,.,TGTGCCAGCACCCCGGCCCGAGGGAATTCACCCCTCCACTTT,CASTPARGNSPLHF
TRBD1,16,TRBV18,TRBJ2-7,few,TGTGCCAGCTCACCACAAGCTGCGGGACAGGGCTACGAGCAGTACTTC,CASSPQAAGQGYEQYF
TRBD2,15,TRBV3-1/TRBV3-2,TRBJ2-2,few,TGTGCCAGCAAACTAGCGGGATCGGACACCGGGGAGCTGTTTTTT,CASKLAGSDTGELFF
.,14,TRBV4-1,TRBJ1-1,once,TGCGCCAGCAGCCACGGGGTTTTGGGCACTGAAGCTTTCTTT,CASSHGVLGTEAFF
TRBD2,14,TRBV2,TRBJ2-7,.,TGTGCCAGCAGTCCCCGCGTAGCGGGGGCCGAGCAGTACTTC,CASSPRVAGAEQYF
TRBD1,13,TRBV5-1,TRBJ1-5,.,TGCGCCAGCAGCGGAGAGCCGGGACAGCACCAGCATTTT,CASSGEPGQHQHF
.,17,TRBV5-1,TRBJ2-7,once,TGCGCCAGCAGCCCGGGACTTAAGTCCCACCCTCCTTACGAGCAGTACTTC,CASSPGLKSHPPYEQYF
TRBD1,15,TRBV25-1,TRBJ1-4,.,TGTGCCAGCAGTGATCCGGGACAGGGGTATGAAAAACTGTTTTTT,CASSDPGQGYEKLFF
.,12,TRBV5-4,TRBJ2-1,once,TGTGCCAGCAGTCAAAGCTCATATGAGCAGTTCTTC,CASSQSSYEQFF
.,14,TRBV2,TRBJ2-6,.,TGTGCCAGCAGTGCGGTCTCTGGGGCCAACGTCCTGACTTTC,CASSAVSGANVLTF
.,15,TRBV9,TRBJ2-7,.,TGTGCCAGCAGCGTAGTGGCGGAGGGAGTCTACGAGCAGTACTTC,CASSVVAEGVYEQYF
.,12,TRBV10-3,TRBJ1-4,.,TGTGCCATCAGAGATCAGGGAGGAAAACTGTTTTTT,CAIRDQGGKLFF
TRBD1,15,TRBV9,TRBJ1-2,.,TGTGCCAGCAGCGCGCTCGGACAGGCTAACTATGGCTACACCTTC,CASSALGQANYGYTF
TRBD1,12,TRBV30,TRBJ2-5,.,TGTGCCTGGGAGACAGGGGCAGAGACCCAGTACTTC,CAWETGAETQYF
TRBD2,15,TRBV4-1,TRBJ2-1,once,TGCGCCAGCAGCCAAGCACTAGCGGGTTACAATGAGCAGTTCTTC,CASSQALAGYNEQFF
TRBD1,15,TRBV2,TRBJ1-2,.,TGTGCCAGCAGATTGACCGGGACAGGAATCTATGGCTACACCTTC,CASRLTGTGIYGYTF
TRBD1,18,TRBV28,TRBJ2-1,.,TGTGCCAGCAGTTTAATCGCCGGGACAGGGGTGAACTACAATGAGCAGTTCTTC,CASSLIAGTGVNYNEQFF
.,15,TRBV7-7,TRBJ2-1,.,TGTGCTAGCAGCCTAGGGTGGGCTACCTACAATGAGCAGTTCTTC,CASSLGWATYNEQFF
.,15,TRBV6-2/TRBV6-3,TRBJ2-1,.,TGTGCCAGCAGTCGAGGCGGGAATTCCTACAATGAGCAGTTCTTC,CASSRGGNSYNEQFF
TRBD1,13,TRBV5-4,TRBJ2-7,.,TGTGCCAGCAGCACCGGGACAGGGGTACGGCAGTACTTC,CASSTGTGVRQYF
.,15,TRBV2,TRBJ1-5,once,TGTGCCGGAGCGGGGGGGGCAGGGAGGTATCAGCCCCAGCATTTT,CAGAGGAGRYQPQHF
.,12,TRBV30,TRBJ2-5,.,TGTGCCTGGAGCCAGTACCAAGAGACCCAGTACTTC,CAWSQYQETQYF
TRBD2,15,TRBV5-1,TRBJ2-3,few,TGCGCCAGCAGCCGGCAAGCGGGGATCACAGATACGCAGTATTTT,CASSRQAGITDTQYF
.,14,TRBV5-1,TRBJ2-7,few,TGCGCCAGCAGCTTGGACTCCCCAGGGGACGAGCAGTACTTC,CASSLDSPGDEQYF
.,16,TRBV4-1,TRBJ2-7,.,TGCGCCAGCAGCCAAGGGCTGGCAGGGCGAACCTACGAGCAGTACTTC,CASSQGLAGRTYEQYF
TRBD1,16,TRBV5-8,TRBJ1-2,.,TGTGCCAGCACCTCCGGGACAGGGGATTTACCCTATGGCTACACCTTC,CASTSGTGDLPYGYTF